This entry features one TCR beta chain sequence. The antigen remains unidentified. It was with 60 Vbeta and 13 Jbeta primers that the PCR ran. Generated by immunoSEQ multiplex PCR, the TCRdb table keeps only in-frame clones and is missing some. Of roughly 160,000 clones in the sample, roughly 80% were seen once. The data belong to a study of cytomegalovirus exposure and HLA in healthy donors. Broader study findings: An analysis that was carried out later associated fewer than 20,000 TCR beta sequences with HLA alleles at 0.05 false discovery rate. In a later analysis, the majority of CMV-associated beta chains seemingly showed HLA restriction.

The germline CDR1 and CDR2 sequences are SGHVS and FNYEAQ. Trimming removed 5 bases from V and 3 bases from J; junction bases left unmatched: 5. This CDR3 is built from 15 residues. The sample was PBMCs. V gene TRBV7-6 combines with J gene TRBJ2-1; 9 nucleotides line up with TRBD2. The clonotype comes from a male donor in good health and CMV-seronegative. In DNA form, the CDR3 reads TGTGCCAGCAGCGGTAGCGGGGGAGACTACAATGAGCAGTTCTTC. It encodes CASSGSGGDYNEQFF.